A selection of T cell receptor beta chains follows, all from one sample in a study of shared clonotypes between healthy human individuals. TCRdb keeps only in-frame clones here, not all; method: immunoSEQ multiplex PCR. Altogether nearly 1 million clones are present, 60% to 85% being singletons, with the ten largest covering over 1.3%. Specimen: memory CD4+ T cells sorted from blood. These receptor sequences come from a man aged 18 to 29 in good health. The CDR3 runs from the conserved cysteine through the conserved F or W. A D gene is named only where the DNA matches it firmly. Expanded clones are given a class, and other clones once, few, many or no size at all.

J | size | V | D | CDR3 | DNA
TRBJ2-2 | . | TRBV18 | . | CASSPKKDTGELFF | TGTGCCAGCTCACCCAAGAAGGACACCGGGGAGCTGTTTTTT
TRBJ2-2 | . | TRBV4-1 | . | CASNAGQYTGELFF | TGCGCCAGTAACGCGGGACAGTACACCGGGGAGCTGTTTTTT
TRBJ2-6 | once | TRBV7-2 | . | CASSVSRGANVLTF | TGTGCCAGCAGCGTTTCACGCGGGGCCAACGTCCTGACTTTC
TRBJ2-1 | . | TRBV5-1 | TRBD1 | CASSLRAGGYNEQFF | TGCGCCAGCAGCTTGAGGGCAGGGGGTTACAATGAGCAGTTCTTC
TRBJ2-7 | . | TRBV6-1 | . | CASSEVSWTVSREQYF | TGTGCCAGCAGTGAAGTAAGTTGGACAGTGAGCCGCGAGCAGTACTTC
TRBJ2-5 | few | TRBV5-1 | . | CASSRVGGGETQYF | TGCGCCAGCAGCCGTGTTGGGGGAGGAGAGACCCAGTACTTC
TRBJ1-1 | . | TRBV5-1 | . | CASSLVGSMNTEAFF | TGCGCCAGCAGCTTGGTAGGCAGCATGAACACTGAAGCTTTCTTT
TRBJ1-4 | . | TRBV18 | TRBD1 | CASSQGQNEKLFF | TGTGCCAGCTCACAGGGACAGAATGAAAAACTGTTTTTT
TRBJ1-4 | few | TRBV10-3 | TRBD1 | CAISETGPGQGEEKLFF | TGTGCCATCAGTGAGACGGGTCCGGGACAGGGCGAGGAAAAACTGTTTTTT
TRBJ2-7 | . | TRBV5-1 | . | CASSTAGTADYRSSYEQYF | TGCGCCAGCAGCACCGCGGGGACAGCTGATTATAGGAGCTCCTACGAGCAGTACTTC
TRBJ2-5 | . | TRBV30 | TRBD1 | CAWSPGQGGETQYF | TGTGCCTGGAGCCCGGGACAGGGGGGAGAGACCCAGTACTTC
TRBJ1-4 | . | TRBV5-1 | . | CASSGGGAGEKLFF | TGCGCCAGCAGCGGTGGGGGGGCTGGCGAAAAACTGTTTTTT
TRBJ2-7 | . | TRBV9 | . | CASSARDGAYEQYF | TGTGCCAGCAGCGCCCGGGACGGTGCCTACGAGCAGTACTTC
TRBJ1-5 | . | TRBV6-5 | . | CASSYSRQYQPQHF | TGTGCCAGCAGTTACTCCAGACAGTATCAGCCCCAGCATTTT
TRBJ2-1 | . | TRBV10-2 | TRBD2 | CASSFSGGLAGVERLDEQFF | TGCGCCAGCAGTTTCTCGGGGGGACTAGCGGGAGTGGAAAGGTTGGATGAGCAGTTCTTC
TRBJ2-7 | once | TRBV7-6 | . | CASSLAGREQYF | TGTGCCAGCAGCTTAGCGGGGCGAGAGCAGTACTTC
TRBJ2-5 | many | TRBV29-1 | . | CSAGQPGETQYF | TGCAGCGCTGGACAGCCAGGGGAGACCCAGTACTTC
TRBJ2-3 | . | TRBV2 | . | CASSEDREGSDTQYF | TGTGCCAGCAGTGAAGACAGGGAAGGCTCAGATACGCAGTATTTT
TRBJ2-7 | . | TRBV19 | . | CASSIQVSYEQYF | TGTGCCAGTAGTATTCAAGTCTCCTACGAGCAGTACTTC
TRBJ2-6 | . | TRBV7-2 | . | CASSTTGANVLTF | TGTGCCAGCAGCACTACTGGGGCCAACGTCCTGACTTTC
TRBJ2-7 | . | TRBV2 | TRBD1 | CASNTHGQGIEQYF | TGTGCCAGCAATACTCACGGACAGGGAATCGAGCAGTACTTC
TRBJ2-2 | . | TRBV7-2 | TRBD1 | CASSLVTGVTGELFF | TGTGCCAGCAGCTTAGTGACAGGGGTCACCGGGGAGCTGTTTTTT
TRBJ2-3 | . | TRBV11-2 | TRBD2 | CASSNPWTSGRATDTQYF | TGTGCCAGCAGCAACCCATGGACTAGCGGGAGAGCTACAGATACGCAGTATTTT
TRBJ1-2 | . | TRBV5-4 | . | CASSLGVPYGYTF | TGTGCCAGCAGCTTGGGTGTCCCCTATGGCTACACCTTC